One sample yielded the 17 T cell receptor beta chains listed below, sequenced in a study of T cell changes during pregnancy in multiple sclerosis. The data were produced by immunoSEQ multiplex PCR, yet TCRdb's version contains in-frame clones alone and is incomplete. Of tens of thousands of clones in the sample, roughly nine tenths were seen once. Sequenced here: CD4+ T cells from peripheral blood mononuclear cells, sampled in the third trimester of pregnancy. Receptor source: a female donor with multiple sclerosis, enrolled in a pregnancy study.

This sequence joins TRBV27 and TRBJ1-2; TRBD1 agrees at 9 bases. V dropped 4 bases and J dropped 4; count of bases not matched to a gene: 1. Germline CDR1 reads MNHEY; CDR2 reads SMNVEV (reference sequence). This CDR3 is built from 13 residues. For the CDR3, the DNA is TGTGCCAGCAGTTCGACAGGGGGCTATGGCTACACCTTC. Its protein product is CASSSTGGYGYTF.

There are a few counts of this clone. V gene TRBV5-1 combines with J gene TRBJ2-3, with 10 positions matching TRBD1. V shed 0 bases and J 4 bases; nucleotides not matched to a gene: 8. Germline loops: CDR1 SGHRS, CDR2 YFSETQ. The CDR3 is made up of 17 amino acids. The chain's CDR3 is CASSLVLGTGVADTQYF. Written as DNA, the CDR3 is TGCGCCAGCAGCTTGGTCTTGGGGACAGGGGTGGCAGATACGCAGTATTTT.

This sequence joins TRBV6-5 and TRBJ2-7; D is perhaps TRBD2 (6 bases). Germline V gene sequence: CDR1 MNHEY, CDR2 SVGAGI. The CDR3 runs to 14 residues. The ends were cut back, 7 bases at V and 0 bases at J, with 13 bases in the middle. For the CDR3, the DNA is TGTGCCAGCAAGGGACTCCGGAGCTCCTACGAGCAGTACTTC. Translated: CASKGLRSSYEQYF.

The gene calls are TRBV7-9 and TRBJ2-7; 8 bases match TRBD1. CDR1 and CDR2 (germline): SEHNR, FQNEAQ (reference sequence). V shed 7 bases, J shed 1 base, and the junction held 12 bases outside the gene matches. This CDR3 spans 16 amino acids. This chain's CDR3 is CASNSPQGQDSYEQYF. CDR3 coding DNA: TGTGCCAGCAACTCGCCGCAGGGACAGGATTCCTACGAGCAGTACTTC.

CDR3 loop: CASSSLGRGIYEQYF. In DNA, the CDR3 is TGTGCCAGCAGCTCCTTGGGTCGCGGGATTTACGAGCAGTACTTC. This chain joins TRBV5-6 and TRBJ2-7, with D tentatively TRBD2 (6 bases). Germline V gives CDR1 SGHDT, CDR2 YYEEEE. V lost 3 bases to trimming and J lost 4 bases, with 17 bases between them. The CDR3 contains 15 residues.

The chain carries TRBV10-2 and TRBJ1-2; tentatively, D is TRBD1 (6 bases). Deletions cut 5 bases from V and 2 bases from J, with 12 bases between. The CDR3 length is 14 residues. Germline V lookup: CDR1 WSHSY, CDR2 SAAADI. CDR3 in amino acids: CASSLRDINYGYTF. The CDR3 DNA reads as TGCGCCAGCAGTCTCCGGGACATAAACTATGGCTACACCTTC.

The V gene is TRBV11-2, the J gene TRBJ2-2; 7 nucleotides match TRBD2. The CDR3 spans 16 residues. CDR1 is SGHAT and CDR2 is FQNNGV in the germline V gene. The trim removed 5 bases at V and 7 bases at J, leaving 13 bases unmatched. The CDR3 region is CASSPLSGRAIGELFF. The CDR3, as DNA: TGTGCCAGCAGCCCCCTATCGGGGAGGGCAATCGGGGAGCTGTTTTTT.

J is TRBJ2-5 and V is TRBV2; 7 nucleotides line up with TRBD2. With 6 bases clipped from V and 4 bases from J, the junction kept 5 bases outside the gene matches. This CDR3 spans 13 amino acids. The germline CDR1 and CDR2 sequences are SNHLY and FYNNEI. In DNA, the CDR3 is TGTGCCAGCAGCCCGACTAGCCGAGAGACCCAGTACTTC. Translated: CASSPTSRETQYF.

The rearrangement uses TRBV11-2 and TRBJ1-2; D is unresolved. The CDR3 sequence is 15 residues long. The germline V gene has CDR1 SGHAT and CDR2 FQNNGV. Deletions cut 3 bases from V and 4 bases from J, with 15 bases between. The CDR3 bases are TGTGCCAGCAGCTTCGCGGAGGGTCTGTTCTATGGCTACACCTTC. This sequence encodes CASSFAEGLFYGYTF.

This clone was detected only a few times. The DNA of the CDR3 is TGTGCCAGCAGTGCAGGGGAAGGCCAGCCCCAGCATTTT. This sequence encodes CASSAGEGQPQHF. This chain joins TRBV6-1 and TRBJ1-5, with D possibly being TRBD1 (6 bases). The CDR3 covers 13 residues. Germline V lookup: CDR1 MNHNS, CDR2 SASEGT. V dropped 4 bases and J dropped 7 bases, with 11 bases sitting between them.

The chain couples TRBV2 to TRBJ2-2, with TRBD2 identical over 7 bases. The V and J ends lost 8 bases and 5 bases, in that order; junction bases with no gene match: 5. The CDR3 spans 13 residues. Germline V gives CDR1 SNHLY, CDR2 FYNNEI. CDR3 nucleotides: TGTGCCAGCGGGCGGGAGCGGACCGGGGAGCTGTTTTTT. This translates into CASGRERTGELFF. The full variable domain, its missing parts supplied by reference TRBV2 and TRBJ2-2, is EPEVTQTPSHQVTQMGQEVILRCVPISNHLYFYWYRQILGQKVEFLVSFYNNEISEKSEIFDDQFSVERPDGSNFTLKIRSTKLEDSAMYFCASGRERTGELFFGEGSRLTVL.

This rearrangement joins TRBV7-9 to TRBJ2-4; D uncertain. V dropped 0 bases and J dropped 7 bases, with 4 bases sitting between them. Germline assignment: CDR1 SEHNR and CDR2 FQNEAQ (reference sequence). The CDR3 is made up of 12 amino acids. CDR3 in DNA: TGTGCCAGCAGCTTAGCTATGAACATTCAGTACTTC. As protein: CASSLAMNIQYF. Together with reference TRBV7-9 and TRBJ2-4, the CDR3 gives the full variable domain: DTGVSQNPRHKITKRGQNVTFRCDPISEHNRLYWYRQTLGQGPEFLTYFQNEAQLEKSRLLSDRFSAERPKGSFSTLEIQRTEQGDSAMYLCASSLAMNIQYFGAGTRLSVL.

Only a few counts were recorded for this clone. This chain uses TRBV30 with TRBJ2-7; 8 bases align to TRBD1. The CDR3 is 11 residues long. CDR1 is GTSNPN and CDR2 is SVGIG in the germline V gene (reference sequence). Trimming cost V 8 bases and J 4 bases; bases outside gene matches: 4. The CDR3 region is CAGGQDYEQYF. CDR3 coding DNA: TGTGCCGGGGGACAGGATTACGAGCAGTACTTC. The complete variable domain, with remaining parts taken from reference TRBV30 and TRBJ2-7, reads SQTIHQWPATLVQPVGSPLSLECTVEGTSNPNLYWYRQAAGRGLQLLFYSVGIGQISSEVPQNLSASRPQDRQFILSSKKLLLSDSGFYLCAGGQDYEQYFGPGTRLTVT.

The chain joins TRBV7-9 to TRBJ2-5; D possibly corresponds to TRBD2 (6 bases). V shed 1 base and J shed 10 bases, with 13 bases lying between them. Germline-derived CDR1 and CDR2 are SEHNR and FQNEAQ (reference sequence). This CDR3 contains 13 residues. DNA of the CDR3: TGTGCCAGCAGCTTAGGGACTACCTGGTTCCAGTACTTC. Translating gives CASSLGTTWFQYF.

The chain links TRBV27 to TRBJ1-2, with D unclear. The germline V and J ends were trimmed by 7 bases and 2 bases, with 11 bases remaining between them. Germline CDR1 MNHEY, CDR2 SMNVEV (reference sequence). The CDR3 has 13 amino acids. The CDR3 here is CASKRGGNYGYTF. CDR3 bases: TGTGCCAGCAAGCGGGGAGGGAACTATGGCTACACCTTC.

The rearrangement links TRBV7-9 to TRBJ2-2; 8 bases line up with TRBD2. The CDR3 totals 15 residues. J lost 5 bases, V lost 3 bases, and 5 bases had no gene match. Germline V gene lookup returns CDR1 SEHNR and CDR2 FQNEAQ (reference sequence). This CDR3 is CASSFGTSGTGELFF. CDR3 DNA: TGTGCCAGCAGCTTTGGTACTAGCGGTACCGGGGAGCTGTTTTTT.

This clone was observed a single time. The genes are TRBV6-5 and TRBJ1-1; TRBD1 is a possible D gene (6 bases). Germline CDR1 reads MNHEY; CDR2 reads SVGAGI. CDR3 length equals 14 residues. V was trimmed by 6 bases and J by 2 bases, leaving 13 bases between them. As DNA, the CDR3 is TGTGCCAGCAGCCTCAGGGGCCAAAACACTGAAGCTTTCTTT. Its protein product is CASSLRGQNTEAFF.